Below, one T cell receptor beta chain is given with its context. Antigen specificity is unknown. This sample is drawn from a study of cytomegalovirus exposure and HLA in healthy donors. Points from the study as a whole: The authors listed over 150 TCR beta chains as cytomegalovirus-associated. The presence/absence work took it that sequencing depth was about the same across donors.

Primers: 60 Vbeta forward and 13 Jbeta reverse. Here immunoSEQ multiplex PCR was the method, and the copy in TCRdb shows in-frame clones only, minus some. The sample carries 100,000 to 150,000 clones, 83% recorded once. The CDR3 is made up of 14 amino acids. In germline, CDR1 is SGHTA, CDR2 FQGNSA. V was clipped by 3 bases and J by 2 bases, with 10 bases between them. The TCR sequence derives from a woman in her forties in good health and CMV-seropositive. The sequenced sample was PBMCs. The chain recombines TRBV7-2 with TRBJ2-5; unclear D gene. CDR3 protein: CASSFGFGQETQYF. The DNA of the CDR3 is TGTGCCAGCAGCTTCGGGTTTGGGCAAGAGACCCAGTACTTC.